These 15 T cell receptor beta chains share one sample of origin, sequenced in a study of blood T cells in healthy people across ages. It was with a sample-barcoded 5' primer and a J-beta primer mix that a second PCR of roughly 7 to 12 cycles was run. TCRdb independently ran MiXCR on the 5' RACE reads; one entry per CDR3 protein. The sample records over 1,500,000 distinct CDR3 sequences, 40% to 55% being singletons. The specimen was blood. The receptor source for this set is a woman between 40 and 55 years old in good health.

V gene TRBV7-3 combines with J gene TRBJ2-7; 7 bases line up with TRBD2. Germline V CDR1 and CDR2: SGHTA, FQGTGA. V gave up 5 bases and J gave up 12 bases; unmatched junction bases: 13. The CDR3 is made up of 13 amino acids. CDR3 residues: CASSPFSWEGLYF. CDR3 in DNA: TGTGCCAGCAGCCCCTTCTCGTGGGAGGGGTTGTACTTC.

The chain links TRBV6-2 or TRBV6-3 to TRBJ2-1, with 10 bases lining up with TRBD2. This CDR3 contains 19 residues. V shed 3 bases and J 3 bases; nucleotides not matched to a gene: 14. Per germline, CDR1 MNHEY and CDR2 SVGEGT. CDR3 coding DNA: TGTGCCAGCAGTTATGATTCCGGGAGCGGGGGGGCCGTCTACAATGAGCAGTTCTTC. It is translated as CASSYDSGSGGAVYNEQFF.

This clonotype showed up just a few times. The chain uses TRBV18 and TRBJ2-5, with 13 positions matching TRBD2. CDR1 and CDR2 (germline): KGHSH, LQKENI. V was pared by 6 bases and J by 1 base, with 8 bases of the junction left unmatched. The CDR3 has 17 amino acids. CDR3 loop: CASSRSWTSGGQETQYF. For the CDR3, the DNA is TGTGCCAGCTCGCGTTCCTGGACTAGCGGGGGCCAAGAGACCCAGTACTTC.

The J gene is TRBJ2-7, the V gene TRBV6-2 or TRBV6-3; TRBD2 might be the D (5 bases). CDR1 and CDR2 from the germline V gene are MNHEY and SVGEGT. Trimming pared 7 bases from V and 3 bases from J, leaving 13 bases between. This CDR3 has 13 residues. DNA for the CDR3: TGTGCCAGCAACGACGGACTTGTCTACGAGCAGTACTTC. Its protein is CASNDGLVYEQYF.

This chain joins TRBV9 and TRBJ2-3; 9 bases are shared with TRBD2. Per germline, CDR1 SGDLS and CDR2 YYNGEE. With V trimmed by 3 bases and J by 2 bases, 4 bases remained unmatched. This CDR3 region has 15 residues. CDR3 sequence reads: CASSAEGLATDTQYF. Written as DNA, the CDR3 is TGTGCCAGCAGCGCTGAGGGACTAGCCACAGATACGCAGTATTTT. Filled out from reference TRBV9 and TRBJ2-3, the complete variable domain reads DSGVTQTPKHLITATGQRVTLRCSPRSGDLSVYWYQQSLDQGLQFLIQYYNGEERAKGNILERFSAQQFPDLHSELNLSSLELGDSALYFCASSAEGLATDTQYFGPGTRLTVL.

The chain combines TRBV24-1 with TRBJ2-3; D is ambiguous. Trimming removed 3 bases from V and 2 bases from J, with 11 bases in between. The CDR3 extends over 15 amino acids. From germline, CDR1 is KGHDR and CDR2 SFDVKD. The CDR3 loop is CATSDAKIYTDTQYF. CDR3 bases: TGTGCCACCAGTGATGCCAAGATATACACAGATACGCAGTATTTT.

This clonotype was seen a few times. This chain uses TRBV6-5 with TRBJ2-7; the D gene is possibly TRBD2 (5 bases). The CDR3 extends over 16 amino acids. CDR1 and CDR2 from the germline V gene are MNHEY and SVGAGI. Trimming stripped 2 bases from V and 2 bases from J, with 16 bases between. CDR3 sequence: CASSYAQGSGAYEQYF. CDR3 bases: TGTGCCAGCAGTTACGCCCAAGGGAGCGGAGCCTACGAGCAGTACTTC.

V and J are TRBV27 and TRBJ1-6, with D possibly being TRBD1 (6 bases). This CDR3 is built from 16 residues. CDR1 MNHEY and CDR2 SMNVEV come from the germline V gene (reference sequence). Trimming cost V 4 bases and J 7 bases, with 17 bases left between them. CDR3 DNA sequence: TGTGCCAGCAGTTCCCACTCGGGACAACTAAATTCACCCCTCCACTTT. Translation gives CASSSHSGQLNSPLHF.

The V call is TRBV6-5, the J call TRBJ2-5, with TRBD1 identical over 9 bases. J gave up 5 bases and V 6 bases, and 7 bases lay outside the gene matches. Germline loops: CDR1 MNHEY, CDR2 SVGAGI. This CDR3 is 14 amino acids long. CDR3 loop: CASSSGTGMETQYF. The CDR3 nucleotides are TGTGCCAGCAGCTCCGGGACAGGGATGGAGACCCAGTACTTC.

The chain links TRBV20-1 to TRBJ1-1, with a tentative D call TRBD1 (5 bases). The CDR3 extends over 13 amino acids. V was shortened by 5 bases and J by 2 bases, with 12 bases between the two germline ends. Germline V gives CDR1 DFQATT, CDR2 SNEGSKA (reference sequence). CDR3 nucleotides: TGCAGTGCTTTATCTGGGGGTAACACTGAAGCTTTCTTT. Protein: CSALSGGNTEAFF.

The chain carries TRBV24-1 and TRBJ2-1; the match to TRBD1 covers 8 bases. The CDR3 runs 15 residues. V was pared by 3 bases and J by 5 bases, with 5 bases of the junction left unmatched. Germline lookup yields CDR1 KGHDR and CDR2 SFDVKD. The CDR3 DNA reads TGTGCCACCAGTGATATCAGGGGGCCTAACAATGAGCAGTTCTTC. This translates into CATSDIRGPNNEQFF.

V and J are TRBV6-6 and TRBJ2-3; TRBD1 agrees at 7 bases. V lost 10 bases and J lost 8; bases outside the gene matches: 12. Germline V lookup: CDR1 MNHNY, CDR2 SVGAGI (reference sequence). There are 13 residues in the CDR3. The CDR3 here is CATREGASGTQYF. DNA of the CDR3: TGTGCCACCCGTGAGGGGGCCTCAGGTACGCAGTATTTT.

V gene TRBV5-1 combines with J gene TRBJ2-3; D gene ambiguous. Germline values: CDR1 SGHRS, CDR2 YFSETQ. The V end was cut by 0 bases, the J end by 1 base, with 9 bases between. This CDR3 is built from 15 residues. The CDR3 DNA sequence: TGCGCCAGCAGCTTGGAGGTTTCTGGCACAGATACGCAGTATTTT. Its translation is CASSLEVSGTDTQYF.

The CDR3 DNA follows: TGTGCCAGCGAGTCCCCATCCTACGAGCAGTACTTC. It is translated as CASESPSYEQYF. The chain is built from TRBV2 and TRBJ2-7; D is uncertain. CDR3 length: 12 residues. Germline CDR1 and CDR2: SNHLY and FYNNEI. Trimming took 8 bases from V and 1 from J, leaving 9 bases between them.

This chain links TRBV20-1 with TRBJ2-1, with 9 bases identical to TRBD1. The CDR3 consists of 14 residues. Per the germline V gene, CDR1 is DFQATT and CDR2 is SNEGSKA (reference sequence). The CDR3 is CSPSRDRDREEQFF. The CDR3 region has the DNA TGCAGCCCGTCCCGGGACAGGGATCGGGAAGAGCAGTTCTTC.